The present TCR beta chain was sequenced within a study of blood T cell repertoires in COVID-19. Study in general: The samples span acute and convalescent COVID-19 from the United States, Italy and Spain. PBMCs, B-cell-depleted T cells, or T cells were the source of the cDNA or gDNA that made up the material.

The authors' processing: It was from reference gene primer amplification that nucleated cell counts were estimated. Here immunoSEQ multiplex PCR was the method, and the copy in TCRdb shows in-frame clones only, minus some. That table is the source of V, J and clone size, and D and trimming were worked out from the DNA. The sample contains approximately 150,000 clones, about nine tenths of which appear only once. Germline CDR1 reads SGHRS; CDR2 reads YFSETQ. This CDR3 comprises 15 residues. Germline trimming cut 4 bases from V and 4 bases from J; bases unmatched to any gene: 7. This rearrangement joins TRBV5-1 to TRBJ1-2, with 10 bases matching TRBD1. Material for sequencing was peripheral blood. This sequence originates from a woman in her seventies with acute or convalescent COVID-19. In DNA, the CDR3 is TGCGCCAGCAGCCACGGACAGGGGGACCGCTATGGCTACACCTTC. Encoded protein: CASSHGQGDRYGYTF.